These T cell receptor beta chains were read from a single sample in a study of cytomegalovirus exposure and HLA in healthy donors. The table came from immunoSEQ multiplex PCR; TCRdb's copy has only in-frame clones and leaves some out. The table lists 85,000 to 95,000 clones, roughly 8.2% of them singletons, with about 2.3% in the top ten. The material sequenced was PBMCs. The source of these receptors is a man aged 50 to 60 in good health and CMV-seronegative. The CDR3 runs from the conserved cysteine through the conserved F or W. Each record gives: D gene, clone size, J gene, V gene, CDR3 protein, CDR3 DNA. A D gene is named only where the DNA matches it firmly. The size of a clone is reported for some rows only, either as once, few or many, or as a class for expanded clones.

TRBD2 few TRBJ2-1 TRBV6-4 CASSGKSGGHGGNEQFF TGTGCCAGCAGCGGGAAAAGCGGGGGGCATGGTGGCAATGAGCAGTTCTTC
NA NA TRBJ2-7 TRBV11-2 CASSLERSSYEQYF TGTGCCAGCAGCTTAGAGAGGAGCTCCTACGAGCAGTACTTC
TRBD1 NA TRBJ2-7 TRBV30 CAWDQGDGEQYF TGTGCCTGGGATCAGGGGGATGGCGAGCAGTACTTC
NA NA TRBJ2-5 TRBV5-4 CASSLNPQGPWEYF TGTGCCAGCAGCTTGAATCCCCAGGGCCCATGGGAGTACTTC
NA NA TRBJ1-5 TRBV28 CASSLQGSKPQHF TGTGCCAGCAGTTTACAGGGGAGTAAGCCCCAGCATTTT
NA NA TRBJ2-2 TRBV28 CASSRGTGELFF TGTGCCAGCAGCAGGGGCACCGGGGAGCTGTTTTTT
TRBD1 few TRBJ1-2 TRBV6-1 CASSLEGQGYGYTF TGTGCCAGCAGTCTAGAGGGACAGGGGTATGGCTACACCTTC
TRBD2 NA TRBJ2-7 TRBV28 CASSSWTSQSYEQYF TGTGCCAGCAGTTCTTGGACTAGCCAATCCTACGAGCAGTACTTC
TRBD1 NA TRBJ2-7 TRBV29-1 CSALTGRSYEQYF TGCAGCGCCTTGACAGGGAGATCCTACGAGCAGTACTTC
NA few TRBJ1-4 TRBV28 CAIGGGSNEKLFF TGTGCCATCGGGGGGGGCAGTAATGAAAAACTGTTTTTT
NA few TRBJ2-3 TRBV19 CASCPGGADTQYF TGTGCCAGTTGTCCGGGGGGCGCAGATACGCAGTATTTT
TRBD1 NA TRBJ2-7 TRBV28 CASSQQGAGQYF TGTGCCAGCAGCCAACAGGGGGCAGGGCAGTACTTC
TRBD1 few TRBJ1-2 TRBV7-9 CASSPLGAGGGYGYTF TGTGCCAGCAGCCCCCTCGGGGCAGGGGGCGGGTATGGCTACACCTTC
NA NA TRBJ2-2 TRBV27 CASSLTGTYTGELFF TGTGCCAGCAGTTTAACAGGGACCTACACCGGGGAGCTGTTTTTT
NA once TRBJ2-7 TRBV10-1 CASRRGGEEQYF TGCGCCAGCAGGAGGGGGGGGGAAGAGCAGTACTTC
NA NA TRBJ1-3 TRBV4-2 CASSRETGRGNTIYF TGTGCCAGCAGCCGAGAAACAGGGCGCGGAAACACCATATATTTT